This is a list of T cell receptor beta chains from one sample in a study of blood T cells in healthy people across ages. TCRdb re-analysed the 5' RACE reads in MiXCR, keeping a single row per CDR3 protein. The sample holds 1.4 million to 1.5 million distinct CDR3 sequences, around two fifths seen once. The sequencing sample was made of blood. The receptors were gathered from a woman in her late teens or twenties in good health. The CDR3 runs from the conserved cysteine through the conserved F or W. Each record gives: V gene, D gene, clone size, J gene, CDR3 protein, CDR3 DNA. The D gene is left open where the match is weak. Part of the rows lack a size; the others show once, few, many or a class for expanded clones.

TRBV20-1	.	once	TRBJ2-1	CSARDGGAIQETQFF	TGCAGTGCTAGAGATGGCGGGGCTATCCAAGAGACCCAGTTCTTC
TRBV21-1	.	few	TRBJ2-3	CASSGDQTTDTQYF	TGTGCCAGCAGCGGGGATCAAACCACAGATACGCAGTATTTT
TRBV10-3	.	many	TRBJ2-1	CAATPGSGEQFF	TGTGCCGCAACACCCGGCTCGGGTGAGCAGTTCTTC
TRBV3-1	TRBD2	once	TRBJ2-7	CASSPGLGISYEQYF	TGTGCCAGCAGCCCAGGACTAGGGATTTCCTACGAGCAGTACTTC
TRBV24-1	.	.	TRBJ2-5	CATSDPAGTGRETQYF	TGTGCCACCAGTGATCCAGCAGGGACGGGTAGAGAGACCCAGTACTTC
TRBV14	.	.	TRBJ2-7	CASSQGRDNEQYF	TGTGCCAGCAGCCAGGGGAGGGACAATGAGCAGTACTTC
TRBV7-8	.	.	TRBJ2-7	CASSLAPAIPGVEQYF	TGTGCCAGCAGCTTAGCGCCGGCTATCCCTGGGGTAGAGCAGTACTTC
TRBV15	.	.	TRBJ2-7	CATSPGLPYEQYF	TGTGCCACCAGCCCAGGGTTACCCTACGAGCAGTACTTC
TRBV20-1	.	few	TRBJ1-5	CSANHRASNQPQHF	TGCAGTGCGAATCACAGGGCCAGCAATCAGCCCCAGCATTTT
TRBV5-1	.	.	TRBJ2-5	CASSGAQYNEQYF	TGCGCCAGCAGCGGGGCCCAGTACAATGAGCAGTACTTC
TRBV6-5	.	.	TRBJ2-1	CASRNDPSSYNEQFF	TGTGCCAGCAGGAACGACCCCAGCTCCTACAATGAGCAGTTCTTC
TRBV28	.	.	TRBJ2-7	CASSTRRGPREQYF	TGTGCCAGCAGTACCCGTCGGGGCCCTCGGGAGCAGTACTTC
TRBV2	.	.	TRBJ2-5	CASREGELKETQYF	TGTGCCAGCCGAGAGGGGGAGTTGAAAGAGACCCAGTACTTC
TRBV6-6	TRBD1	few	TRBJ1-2	CASSYTRDSLYGYTF	TGTGCCAGCAGTTACACCCGGGACAGCCTCTATGGCTACACCTTC
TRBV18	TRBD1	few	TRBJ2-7	CASSDRGFDEQYF	TGTGCCAGCTCAGACAGGGGGTTTGACGAGCAGTACTTC
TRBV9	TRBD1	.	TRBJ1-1	CASSSTGPEAFF	TGTGCCAGCAGCTCGACAGGGCCTGAAGCTTTCTTT
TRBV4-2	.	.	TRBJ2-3	CASSQEGLSDTQYF	TGTGCCAGCAGCCAAGAAGGTCTGTCAGATACGCAGTATTTT